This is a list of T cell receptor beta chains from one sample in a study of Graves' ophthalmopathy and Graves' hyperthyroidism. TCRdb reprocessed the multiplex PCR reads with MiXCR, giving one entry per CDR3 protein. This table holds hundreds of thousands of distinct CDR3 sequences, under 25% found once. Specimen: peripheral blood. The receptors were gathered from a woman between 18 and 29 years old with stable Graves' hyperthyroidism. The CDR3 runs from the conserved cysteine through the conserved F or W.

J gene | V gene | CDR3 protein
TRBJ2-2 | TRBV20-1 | CSARDQEGGAGTGELFF
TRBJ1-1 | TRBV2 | CASSEQGEFTEAFF
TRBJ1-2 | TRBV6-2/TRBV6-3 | CASSQARGLGYTF
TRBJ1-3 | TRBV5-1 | CASSETTISGNTIYF
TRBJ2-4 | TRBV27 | CASRGTSGGIAKNIQYF
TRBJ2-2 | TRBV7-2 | CASSSFGGSPNTGELFF
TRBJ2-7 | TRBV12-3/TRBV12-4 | CASSAGLAHSYEQYF
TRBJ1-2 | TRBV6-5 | CASSSTLRQRGYTF
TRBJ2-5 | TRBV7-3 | CASSPNPGWIQYF
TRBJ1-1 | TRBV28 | CASTLLQSPHPFF
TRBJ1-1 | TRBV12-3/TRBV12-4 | CASSYRDTQNTEAFF
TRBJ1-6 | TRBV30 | CAWSVAANSPLHF
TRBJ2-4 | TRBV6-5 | CASAASDLDIQYF
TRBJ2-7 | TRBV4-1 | CASSQGPGLGYEQYF
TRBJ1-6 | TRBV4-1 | CASSQLVLGSSYNSPLHF
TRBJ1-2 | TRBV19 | CASSTGTVLSYGYTF
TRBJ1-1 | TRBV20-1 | CSASGRRNTEAFF
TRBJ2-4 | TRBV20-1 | CSAILQGGRGIKYF
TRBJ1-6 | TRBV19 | CASSAGAPGAGSPLHF
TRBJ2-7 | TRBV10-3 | CAIRTTGVGSNEQYF
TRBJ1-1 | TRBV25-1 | CASNFRGSTEAFF
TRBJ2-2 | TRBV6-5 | CASSLIDAGAELFF
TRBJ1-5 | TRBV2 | CASRGTGYNQPQHF
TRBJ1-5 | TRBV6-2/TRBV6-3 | CASSSRPGENQPQHF
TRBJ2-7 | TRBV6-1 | CASIWDKVRDRTYEQYF
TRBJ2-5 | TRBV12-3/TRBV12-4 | CASTVRVGETQYF
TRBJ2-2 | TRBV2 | CASSGVANTGELFF
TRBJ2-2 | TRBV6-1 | CASSARQGYTGELFF
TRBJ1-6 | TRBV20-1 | CSAMNRASGDSPLHF
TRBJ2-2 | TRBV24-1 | CATSRHLGLAANTGELFF
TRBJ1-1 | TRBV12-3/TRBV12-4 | CASSPGGQGRAEAFF
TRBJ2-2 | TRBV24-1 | CATSDPTGLAGLPGELFF
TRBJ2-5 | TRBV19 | CASSPSGTSGGQETQYF
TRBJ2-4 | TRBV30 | CAWSRRSKNIQYF
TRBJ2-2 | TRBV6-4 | CASKGLAGDTGELFF
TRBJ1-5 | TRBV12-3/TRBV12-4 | CASSLGGRDQPQHF
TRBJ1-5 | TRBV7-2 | CASSLGPPPQHF
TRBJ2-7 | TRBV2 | CASSPPGGIGQYF
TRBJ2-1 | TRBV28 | CASSPSGVGNEQFF
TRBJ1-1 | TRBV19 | CASSMKLTEAFF
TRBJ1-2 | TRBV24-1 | CATSHRGLGYTF
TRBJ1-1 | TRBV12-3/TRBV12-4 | CASSFRVNHEAFF
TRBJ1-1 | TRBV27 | CATRHGEGFF
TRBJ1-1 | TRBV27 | CASSLATGELNTEAFF
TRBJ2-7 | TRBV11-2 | CASSPRGSSHYEQYF
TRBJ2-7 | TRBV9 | CASSTTGANEQYF
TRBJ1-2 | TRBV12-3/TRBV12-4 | CASSNRGGAGYTF
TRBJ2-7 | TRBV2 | CASRRGPLYEQYF
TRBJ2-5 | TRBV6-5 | CASSYGRGETQYF
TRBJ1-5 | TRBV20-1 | CSADVQYSNQPQHF
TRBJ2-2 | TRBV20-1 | CSAHASGSGELFF
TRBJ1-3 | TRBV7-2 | CASNRGSVENTIYF
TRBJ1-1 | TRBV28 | CASTQKLRTVNTEAFF
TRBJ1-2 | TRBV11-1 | CASSQAIGTGGRGYTF
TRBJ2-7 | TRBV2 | CASSGGAPIGLQYF